Each of the 7 T cell receptor beta chains below was sequenced from the same sample in a study of blood T cell repertoires in COVID-19. Assay: immunoSEQ multiplex PCR; the TCRdb copy retains only in-frame clones and omits some. The sample holds some 78,000 clones, around 80% seen once. The specimen sequenced was peripheral blood. The receptors stem from a man in his sixties with active or convalescent COVID-19.

J is TRBJ1-6 and V is TRBV7-9, with D tentatively TRBD1 (5 bases). The germline gives CDR1 SEHNR, CDR2 FQNEAQ (reference sequence). The CDR3 is 16 amino acids. The ends were cut back, 0 bases at V and 8 bases at J, with 14 bases in the middle. The CDR3 nucleotides read TGTGCCAGCAGCTTAGCGGTCGGAGGGGCTGATTCACCCCTCCACTTT. This sequence encodes CASSLAVGGADSPLHF.

This chain connects TRBV5-1 to TRBJ2-5, with D perhaps TRBD2 (5 bases). This CDR3 region has 14 residues. Germline CDR1 SGHRS, CDR2 YFSETQ. V gave up 5 bases and J gave up 0 bases, with 11 bases separating them. CDR3 in DNA: TGCGCCAGCAGAGAACCGGGATACCAAGAGACCCAGTACTTC. It translates to CASREPGYQETQYF. Combining the CDR3 with reference TRBV5-1 and TRBJ2-5 gives the whole variable domain KAGVTQTPRYLIKTRGQQVTLSCSPISGHRSVSWYQQTPGQGLQFLFEYFSETQRNKGNFPGRFSGRQFSNSRSEMNVSTLELGDSALYLCASREPGYQETQYFGPGTRLLVL.

The chain couples TRBV4-3 to TRBJ2-1, with a possible D match to TRBD2 (6 bases). Germline V gives CDR1 LGHNA, CDR2 YSLEER. V was clipped by 3 bases and J by 0 bases, with 18 bases between them. The CDR3 is made up of 18 amino acids. The CDR3: CASSQGAGGAVSYNEQFF. The CDR3 DNA reads TGCGCCAGCAGCCAGGGTGCGGGCGGGGCAGTCTCCTACAATGAGCAGTTCTTC.

V gene TRBV14 combines with J gene TRBJ2-7; the match to TRBD1 covers 7 bases. V shed 0 bases and J 2 bases; nucleotides not matched to a gene: 13. Germline V lookup: CDR1 SGHDN, CDR2 FVKESK. The CDR3 spans 18 residues. CDR3 DNA: TGTGCCAGCAGCCAAGAACGAAGCAGGGGGAGTTTTCCCTACGAGCAGTACTTC. The encoded protein is CASSQERSRGSFPYEQYF.

This rearrangement joins TRBV7-9 to TRBJ2-7; TRBD2 aligns across 7 bases. This CDR3 is 14 amino acids long. V was clipped by 8 bases and J by 3 bases; unmatched bases: 10. Germline V lookup: CDR1 SEHNR, CDR2 FQNEAQ (reference sequence). The DNA for the CDR3 is TGTGCCAGCCGCGGTGGGAGGGGCAGCTACGAGCAGTACTTC. Encoded protein: CASRGGRGSYEQYF.

This clone was seen a single time. This CDR3 reads CASSADRAGNTIYF. CDR3 nucleotides: TGTGCCAGCAGCGCAGACAGGGCAGGAAACACCATATATTTT. The rearrangement joins TRBV5-6 to TRBJ1-3; 7 bases agree with TRBD1. This CDR3 contains 14 residues. J lost 4 bases, V lost 4 bases, and 5 bases had no gene match. Looked up from germline, CDR1 is SGHDT and CDR2 is YYEEEE.

The chain links TRBV3-1 (or the pseudogene TRBV3-2) to TRBJ1-6; no firm D call. CDR1 and CDR2 (germline): LGHDT, YNNKEL (reference sequence). Trimming removed 1 base at V and 8 bases at J, with 3 bases between. This CDR3 is built from 12 residues. This CDR3 is CASSQADSPLHF. The CDR3 DNA is TGTGCCAGCAGCCAAGCGGATTCACCCCTCCACTTT.